Presented here are 7 T cell receptor beta chains from one specimen sequenced in a study of OX40 agonist ivuxolimab in advanced cancers. Profiling relied on immunoSEQ multiplex PCR, and the TCRdb table lists in-frame clones only, not all of them. The sample includes roughly 26,000 clones, about 90% of them seen just once. The sample was CD4+ or CD8+ T cells sorted from blood, taken in a trial of the OX40 agonist ivuxolimab. These receptor sequences come from an adult with an advanced solid tumor such as melanoma, head and neck, liver or kidney cancer.

This clone appeared once. This sequence joins TRBV9 and TRBJ2-3; TRBD2 agrees at 9 bases. The CDR3 is 16 amino acids. Trimming cost V 2 bases and J 2 bases; bases outside gene matches: 6. Germline V gene lookup returns CDR1 SGDLS and CDR2 YYNGEE. CDR3 in amino acids: CASSVGGGGATDTQYF. Here the CDR3 DNA reads TGTGCCAGCAGCGTCGGGGGCGGGGGGGCCACAGATACGCAGTATTTT. Based on the CDR3 plus reference TRBV9 and TRBJ2-3, the full variable domain is DSGVTQTPKHLITATGQRVTLRCSPRSGDLSVYWYQQSLDQGLQFLIQYYNGEERAKGNILERFSAQQFPDLHSELNLSSLELGDSALYFCASSVGGGGATDTQYFGPGTRLTVL.

J is TRBJ2-7 and V is TRBV7-6; a weak D match, TRBD1 (5 bases). The ends were cut back, 5 bases at V and 2 bases at J, with 13 bases in the middle. This CDR3 is built from 14 residues. Germline V gene lookup returns CDR1 SGHVS and CDR2 FNYEAQ. CDR3 amino acids: CASSPPDNPYEQYF. DNA for the CDR3: TGTGCCAGCAGCCCCCCGGACAATCCCTACGAGCAGTACTTC. The variable domain in full, with the rest retrieved from reference TRBV7-6 and TRBJ2-7, is GAGVSQSPRYKVTKRGQDVALRCDPISGHVSLYWYRQALGQGPEFLTYFNYEAQQDKSGLPNDRFSAERPEGSISTLTIQRTEQRDSAMYRCASSPPDNPYEQYFGPGTRLTVT.

The V gene is TRBV27, the J gene TRBJ2-7, with D unclear. CDR3 length: 13 amino acids. Trimming left V 2 bases short and J 4 bases short, with 9 bases between. The germline V gene has CDR1 MNHEY and CDR2 SMNVEV (reference sequence). For the CDR3, the DNA is TGTGCCAGCAGTTTAGGCCGCCCATACGAGCAGTACTTC. This encodes CASSLGRPYEQYF.

The J gene is TRBJ2-6, the V gene TRBV7-9; D is perhaps TRBD1 (5 bases). Germline V gene sequence: CDR1 SEHNR, CDR2 FQNEAQ (reference sequence). The V gene lost 6 bases and the J gene lost 5 bases, with 17 bases spanning the gap. The CDR3 runs to 16 residues. CDR3 residues: CASRTPTGNWANVLTF. CDR3 in DNA: TGTGCCAGCAGAACACCTACAGGAAACTGGGCCAACGTCCTGACTTTC.

This clone was detected once. The chain joins TRBV11-2 to TRBJ1-1; unclear D gene. V was pared by 1 base and J by 2 bases, with 5 bases between. The CDR3 has 13 residues. Per germline, CDR1 SGHAT and CDR2 FQNNGV. CDR3 nucleotides: TGTGCCAGCAGCTTAGGCTCTAACACTGAAGCTTTCTTT. It translates to CASSLGSNTEAFF.

V is TRBV10-3 and J is TRBJ2-7; 8 bases align to TRBD2. Trimming took 0 bases from V and 2 from J; bases not matched to a gene: 9. Germline V gives CDR1 ENHRY, CDR2 SYGVKD. The length of the CDR3 is 17 residues. CDR3 sequence reads: CAISESTSGVTTYEQYF. CDR3 DNA: TGTGCCATCAGTGAGTCTACTAGCGGAGTAACCACCTACGAGCAGTACTTC.

This chain joins TRBV7-2 and TRBJ2-5; TRBD2 agrees at 7 bases. The J call may be wrong; the DNA end is better matched by TRBJ2-7. CDR1 and CDR2 (germline): SGHTA, FQGNSA. This CDR3 spans 14 amino acids. The CDR3 nucleotides read TGTGCCAGCACGAACGGACTAGGTCTACACGAGCAGTACTTC. This encodes CASTNGLGLHEQYF.